This T cell receptor (beta chain) was recorded in a study of vaccination and CD4 T cells after COVID-19. Study details: Treatment of control cultures consisted of a CEFX pool, an HIV-1 Nef pool, or no peptide.

The CDR3 is 16 amino acids. The germline CDR1 and CDR2 sequences are MNHEY and SVGAGI. Trimming removed 2 bases from V and 1 base from J, with 13 bases in between. Oncomine TCR Beta short-read sequencing was applied to DNA from cultured CD4+ T cells. In this case, cultured CD4+ T cells provided the extracted genomic DNA. TCRdb called the PCR reads again in MiXCR, with one record for every CDR3 protein. Here the sample spans several thousand distinct CDR3 sequences, under 35% being singletons. This clonotype occurred a few times. The antigen is unknown. Treatment meaning: approximately 9-day PBMC culture with coronavirus spike peptide pools or control peptides (ViraFEST assay). One should note that the unexposed donor's CD4+ T cells were collected before the COVID-19 pandemic (2011-2018). Researchers challenged CD4+ T cells from unexposed donors with SARS-CoV-2 S/N and four cold-coronavirus spikes, cells permitting.

What was sequenced was CD4+ T cells from blood, cultured in vitro. The chain recombines TRBV6-5 with TRBJ2-3, with TRBD2 as a possible D gene (5 bases). This receptor was taken from a human donor in good health. In DNA, the CDR3 is TGTGCCAGCAGTTACGGGGTAGCGAGAGGCACAGATACGCAGTATTTT. Translating it yields CASSYGVARGTDTQYF.